The text below deals with one T cell receptor beta chain. The target of this receptor is not known. There are no base qualities to consult, and no much larger clone falls within one base. The data belong to a study of cytomegalovirus exposure and HLA in healthy donors (dated by TCRdb to between 2016 and 2019). Study-wide context: According to an earlier analysis of 587 of the donors, roughly 180 million T cells yielded 117 million unique TCR beta sequences and approximately 300 Gb of sequence data. About 280 gigabases of sequencing data and roughly 80 million unique TCR sequences made up an early release that covered roughly 670 HLA-typed donors. Of the approximately 400 genotyped donors, approximately 83% fell in the genetic ancestry cluster associated with self-reported Caucasian donors. The study aimed to test whether signatures of past pathogen exposure could be identified by cataloging public T cell receptors. The T cell repertoires of 700 or so subjects were profiled by immunosequencing and related to cytomegalovirus serostatus. Along with the approximately 620-subject first cohort, a separate validation cohort of over 90 different subjects was used. The study combined high-throughput TCR immunosequencing, statistical association of individual TCRs with disease status, and machine learning to predict cytomegalovirus infection status. To study patterns of TCR occurrence, a later analysis re-analyzed previously published TCR beta repertoires from more than 550 donors and added high-resolution HLA genotyping. Rather than using new phenotypic data, the later analysis identified candidate immune exposures from TCR beta sequences and from how often those sequences occurred across donors. In an earlier analysis of over 550 of the donors, high-throughput TCR beta sequencing was used to judge whether each TCR beta V gene segment behaved as functional or pseudogenic. Alongside the repertoire data, information on donor age, sex, ethnicity and CMV serostatus was compiled. A later genetic analysis took genome-wide SNP genotypes for about 55% of the 666 donors and used that subset as a discovery cohort. Every repertoire in the discovery cohort had been generated on one and the same sequencing platform. Class I and class II HLA loci were covered by the typing at four-digit resolution. Typing coverage varied by locus: 629-630 donors for A, B, C, DRB1 and DQB1; approximately 500 for DQA1; about 590 for DPA1; around 490 for DPB1. Several DR-DQ haplotypes were handled as single units for association and clustering, since linkage in the cohort was strong. Among about 360 genotyped donors of the cohort, an average of 235,054 unique TCR beta nucleotide sequences were sequenced per donor, 15% to 20% of them non-productive. General study outcomes and caveats: In a later analysis, HLA-associated TCR beta chains showed more clonal expansion and lower generation probabilities than non-associated chains that were equally common. Several of the top co-occurrence clusters appeared to be linked to parvovirus B19, influenza, CMV and Epstein-Barr virus, according to a later analysis. At a false discovery rate of 0.05, a later analysis linked approximately 18,000 TCR beta sequences to specific HLA alleles. In an earlier analysis of roughly 560 of the donors, most TCR beta V segments were observed in productive rearrangements about 87% or about 30% of the time, broadly matching IMGT annotations. Because some donors lacked HLA typing at each locus, the association tests relied only on the typed subset. In this cohort, only TCR beta chains were sequenced, and detectable features were limited by the absence of alpha or paired-chain data. In a later analysis, most CMV-associated TCR beta chains were found to appear HLA-restricted, with HLA associations seemingly driven largely by CMV exposure. A later analysis found that TCR association rates varied across HLA loci, with DRB1 alleles showing the most associated TCRs and HLA-C alleles the fewest. Strong co-occurrence of HLA alleles, especially DR and DQ, made assigning TCR associations to individual alleles difficult. In a later genetic analysis, a missense DCLRE1C variant was associated with V-gene and J-gene trimming of TCR beta chains, and the association was replicated in an independent cohort. In both the original and validation cohorts, the classifier was reported to diagnose cytomegalovirus status with high specificity and sensitivity. The earlier analysis of 450 to 700 of the donors excluded 15 to 20 rarely observed V segments, including chromosome 9 orphons, because counts were too low. While some public TCRs were present in many individuals, most TCR sequences turned up only very rarely across donors. A further reported finding was that TCR beta sequences accurately predicted the HLA-A and HLA-B alleles for most subjects in the first cohort. The sequencing pipeline was judged likely to have produced a cluster of highly shared sequence variants as a technical artifact. The study gave a list of 150 to 200 TCR beta chains associated with cytomegalovirus. According to the authors, the approach could potentially be generalized to other disease states and immunological phenotypes. The only immune exposure information available for the cohort was CMV serostatus. Correlated functional status among segregating V segments might reflect linkage disequilibrium, but an unknown experimental factor could not be ruled out. In a later genetic analysis, fewer N-insertions in productive TCRs were reported among donors in an Asian-associated ancestry cluster than the approximately 630-donor mean. In vitro tests confirmed that a few of the cytomegalovirus-associated TCR beta chains recognize cytomegalovirus antigens. Presence/absence analyses assumed roughly uniform sequencing depth across donors, an assumption that may not hold.

In total, roughly 710 healthy bone marrow donors made up the cohort. Cohort members were all nominally healthy when sampled, although unrecorded immune exposures were likely present. The donor was CMV seronegative and was included in the group of approximately 350 seronegative cohort members. Every donor gave a peripheral blood sample, and the peripheral blood mononuclear cells from that sample were used for TCR beta sequencing. The Qiagen DNeasy Blood Extraction Kit was used to extract genomic DNA from the blood cell samples. The method was the immunoSEQ multiplex PCR assay. For the multiplex PCR, a mixture combining 60 forward primers for TCR Vbeta segments and 13 reverse primers for TCR Jbeta segments was used. The CDR3 region of rearranged TCR beta genes was amplified from genomic DNA with a multiplex PCR assay. On the Illumina HiSeq System, the amplified TCR beta libraries were sequenced as 87-base-pair reads. The original methods were these. In a later analysis, 80 million or so unique TCR beta chains were counted across the roughly 670 repertoires, and around 10 million of these chains were shared by at least two donors. To remove PCR and sequencing errors, raw reads were error-corrected and collapsed into unique sequences using a nearest-neighbor algorithm that merged closely related sequences. Alignment of CDR3 sequences to IMGT reference sequences was used to assign V, D and J gene segments. For a sequence to be retained, a match of at least six nucleotides to both a V gene segment and a J gene segment was required. A rearrangement counted as productive if the CDR3 had no stop codons and remained in frame with V and J, and every other rearrangement counted as non-productive. CDR3 was defined according to IMGT convention as the region running from the second conserved V-encoded cysteine to the conserved J-encoded phenylalanine. The earlier analysis of some 550 of the donors excluded any sequence lacking an unambiguous match to a single V gene segment. In an earlier analysis of more than 500 of the donors, a V segment was called functional when productive rearrangements were above 56.7%, and segregating when the standard deviation between donors exceeded 5%. A statistical classification framework was built for diagnosing cytomegalovirus status from the catalog of TCR beta chain sequences. In a later analysis, TCR nucleotide sequences were compared against IMGT/GENE-DB human TR gene sequences so that V and J genes could be assigned. The TCRdist pipeline was used in a later analysis to assign CDR3 sequences and most-parsimonious VDJ recombination scenarios. In a later analysis, every TCR beta chain was defined by the combination of its CDR3 amino acid sequence and its V-gene family, and reads without a unique V-gene family were dropped. To address suspected cross-contamination and a sequencing artifact, a later analysis removed some 620 highly shared, low-generation-probability nucleotide sequences. For each public chain, a later analysis derived a clonal expansion index from normalized ranks of inferred template counts within each repertoire. Generation probabilities in a later analysis came from a VDJ recombination model fitted to out-of-frame rearrangements, and those results were checked against IGoR. In a later analysis, TCR-TCR, TCR-HLA and TCR-CMV co-occurrence was scored with hypergeometric tests, and a repertoire-size bias correction was applied to TCR pairs. False discovery rates were estimated in a later analysis by permuting HLA or CMV assignments 20 times. In a later analysis, co-occurring TCRs were grouped using DBSCAN, with TCRdist sequence similarity added in when clustering inside HLA-allele-positive subsets. Repertoires with fewer than 30,000 or more than 120,000 public chains were left out of co-occurrence clustering, as were four to six repertoires with anomalous nucleotide sharing. In its TCRdb copy, this immuneACCESS table keeps in-frame sequences only and misses some clones. Where compared with another copy, unresolved V genes explain less than half of these, and the others have no known cause. The D gene and trimming were derived from the DNA, and the V and J assignments and clone size from that table. A total of roughly 180,000 clones appear in this sample, 70% to 75% of them only once. The biggest ten clones account for 2.5% to 3.5% of the sample.

This sequence originates from a male donor in good health and CMV-seronegative. The sequenced sample consisted of PBMCs.

The CDR3 loop reads CASSLAPLTGANNEQFF. The DNA reads as follows: TGTGCCAGCAGCTTAGCCCCTTTAACGGGAGCAAACAATGAGCAGTTCTTC. The chain joins TRBV7-3 to TRBJ2-1; TRBD2 is possibly the D segment (6 matching bases). Looking up the germline V gene yields CDR1 SGHTA and CDR2 FQGTGA. Deletion took 2 bases off V and 5 bases off J, with a span of 19 bases between the germline ends. The CDR3 has 17 amino acids, counting the end cysteine and phenylalanine. Only the CDR3 region is kept as DNA, spanning 51 bases read in frame from base 1.